This record concerns one T cell receptor beta chain sequence. Antigen specificity is unknown. V was trimmed by 3 bases and J by 5 bases, leaving 6 bases between them. The CDR3 totals 13 residues. Germline values: CDR1 SGHRS, CDR2 YFSETQ. This sample is drawn from a study of T cells after yellow fever vaccination. A 5'RACE template-switching step, the method used to make TCR cDNA, added a universal primer site and UMIs. TCRdb passed the 5' RACE reads through MiXCR, listing each CDR3 protein once. In the table there are 500,000 to 550,000 distinct CDR3 sequences, 21% of which are singletons. General study points: Peaking faster, on day 5 versus 15, the secondary response was nonetheless weaker. Post-booster repertoires contained most primary-vaccination clones again (almost 97% CD4, approximately 88% CD8).

This sequence joins TRBV5-1 and TRBJ1-6, with D perhaps matching TRBD1 (6 bases). The clonotype comes from a man between 18 and 35 years old who received the YFV17D yellow fever vaccine. The starting material was PBMCs, obtained less than 25 days after the first yellow fever vaccination. In DNA, the CDR3 is TGCGCCAGCAGCTCAGGGGATAATTCACCCCTCCACTTT. Translation: CASSSGDNSPLHF.